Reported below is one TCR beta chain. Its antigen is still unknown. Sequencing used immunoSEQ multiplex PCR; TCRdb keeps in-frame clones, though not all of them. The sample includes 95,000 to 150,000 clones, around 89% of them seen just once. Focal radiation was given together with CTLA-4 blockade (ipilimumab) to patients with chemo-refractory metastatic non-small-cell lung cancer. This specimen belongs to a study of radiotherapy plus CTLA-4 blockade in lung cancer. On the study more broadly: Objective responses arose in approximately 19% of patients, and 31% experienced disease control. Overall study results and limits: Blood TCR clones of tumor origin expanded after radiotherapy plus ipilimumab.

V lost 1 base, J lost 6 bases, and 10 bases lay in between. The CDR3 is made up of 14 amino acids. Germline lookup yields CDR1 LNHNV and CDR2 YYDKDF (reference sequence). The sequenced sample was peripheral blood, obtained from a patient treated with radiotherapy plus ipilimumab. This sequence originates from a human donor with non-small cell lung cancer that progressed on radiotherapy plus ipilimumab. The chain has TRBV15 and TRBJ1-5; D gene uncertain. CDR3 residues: CATSRAGLGQPQHF. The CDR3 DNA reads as TGTGCCACCAGCAGAGCGGGTTTGGGTCAGCCCCAGCATTTT.